One and the same sample provided the 13 T cell receptor beta chains below, sequenced in a study of high-grade serous ovarian cancer treatment subgroups. Measured with immunoSEQ multiplex PCR; TCRdb has only the in-frame clones, and not every one. The sample yields 10,000 to 15,000 clones, roughly 88% seen once. Tumor samples were taken before definitive surgery or chemotherapy. The sequenced sample was tumor tissue. Receptors originate from a human donor with high-grade serous ovarian cancer.

This chain connects TRBV6-1 to TRBJ2-7, with a tentative D call TRBD1 (5 bases). CDR1 and CDR2 from the germline V gene are MNHNS and SASEGT. V was shortened by 4 bases and J by 4 bases, with 11 bases between the two germline ends. The CDR3 runs to 13 residues. The CDR3 region has the DNA TGTGCCAGCAGTGGACAGACTGCTTACGAGCAGTACGTC. Encoded protein: CASSGQTAYEQYV.

The chain couples TRBV5-1 to TRBJ1-6; D might be TRBD1 (6 bases). Germline V gene lookup returns CDR1 SGHRS and CDR2 YFSETQ. V lost 6 bases and J lost 7, with 11 bases in between. This CDR3 region has 13 residues. CDR3 in DNA: TGCGCCAGCAACCAGGGGTACAATTCACCCCTCCACTTT. The encoded protein is CASNQGYNSPLHF.

The rearrangement links TRBV2 to TRBJ1-2; D remains ambiguous. CDR3 length equals 15 residues. Germline CDR1 reads SNHLY; CDR2 reads FYNNEI. Trimming removed 1 base from V and 6 bases from J, with 15 bases in between. The CDR3 here is CASSEGRVATHGYTF. CDR3 sequence (DNA): TGTGCCAGCAGTGAAGGTAGGGTCGCTACCCATGGCTACACCTTC. Drawing the rest from reference TRBV2 and TRBJ1-2, the complete variable domain is EPEVTQTPSHQVTQMGQEVILRCVPISNHLYFYWYRQILGQKVEFLVSFYNNEISEKSEIFDDQFSVERPDGSNFTLKIRSTKLEDSAMYFCASSEGRVATHGYTFGSGTRLTVV.

A few counts support this clone. The gene calls are TRBV5-6 and TRBJ2-2, with TRBD2 as a possible D gene (6 bases). This CDR3 comprises 16 residues. CDR1 and CDR2 (germline): SGHDT, YYEEEE. V was clipped by 2 bases and J by 6 bases, with 17 bases between them. The CDR3 region is CASSFPRGFSAGELFF. The CDR3, as DNA: TGTGCCAGCAGCTTCCCCCGGGGGTTTTCAGCCGGGGAGCTGTTTTTT.

The chain joins TRBV27 to TRBJ2-3; D is perhaps TRBD1 (6 bases). Germline CDR1 and CDR2: MNHEY and SMNVEV (reference sequence). The CDR3 contains 14 residues. Trimming shortened V by 2 bases and J by 1 base, and 7 bases separated the two germline ends. CDR3 sequence: CASSLKGGTDTQYF. DNA of the CDR3: TGTGCCAGCAGTTTAAAGGGGGGCACAGATACGCAGTATTTT.

In its sample, this clone was seen a few times. V is TRBV11-1 and J is TRBJ2-1; 9 positions agree with TRBD2. With V trimmed by 4 bases and J by 5 bases, 12 bases remained unmatched. CDR3 length: 17 amino acids. The germline V gene encodes CDR1 SGHAT and CDR2 FQDESV (reference sequence). The DNA of the CDR3 is TGTGCCAGCAGCTCCCGTGGGCCGCGGGGGGGTAACAATGAGCAGTTCTTC. Translated, it gives CASSSRGPRGGNNEQFF.

This clone came up once. The chain employs TRBV19 and TRBJ1-5, with unresolved D. Germline loops: CDR1 LNHDA, CDR2 SQIVND (reference sequence). This CDR3 contains 15 residues. V gave up 3 bases and J gave up 2 bases, with 11 bases separating them. The CDR3 loop reads CASSMGSAGNQPQHF. The CDR3 DNA is TGTGCCAGTAGTATGGGGTCTGCTGGCAATCAGCCCCAGCATTTT.

The chain joins TRBV6-5 to TRBJ1-1; 8 nucleotides agree with TRBD1. This CDR3 contains 14 residues. CDR1 is MNHEY and CDR2 is SVGAGI in the germline V gene. The trim removed 0 bases at V and 6 bases at J, leaving 3 bases unmatched. CDR3 residues: CASSYSQGGPEAFF. CDR3 coding DNA: TGTGCCAGCAGTTACTCACAGGGGGGCCCTGAAGCTTTCTTT.

This chain joins TRBV7-2 and TRBJ2-1, with a tentative D call TRBD2 (5 bases). The V gene lost 5 bases and the J gene lost 8 bases, with 19 bases spanning the gap. The germline gives CDR1 SGHTA, CDR2 FQGNSA. There are 15 residues in the CDR3. The CDR3 DNA follows: TGTGCCAGCAGCGTAAGGAGCCTAGCCGCGGATGAGCAGTTCTTC. Protein product: CASSVRSLAADEQFF.

This CDR3 is CATSTDRPSYEQYF. The CDR3 region has the DNA TGTGCCACCAGCACTGATCGTCCGTCCTACGAGCAGTACTTC. The V and J genes are TRBV15 and TRBJ2-7, with D unclear. CDR3 length: 14 amino acids. CDR1 is LNHNV, CDR2 YYDKDF, per germline (reference sequence). With 4 bases removed from V and 1 base from J, the gap between germline ends came to 11 bases.

The rearrangement uses TRBV28 and TRBJ1-5; D is uncertain. Germline lookup yields CDR1 MDHEN and CDR2 SYDVKM. V was trimmed by 5 bases and J by 0 bases, leaving 8 bases between them. The CDR3 has 14 amino acids. As DNA, the CDR3 is TGTGCCAGCAGTAGTGCAGTTAGCAATCAGCCCCAGCATTTT. Translated, it gives CASSSAVSNQPQHF.

The genes are TRBV27 and TRBJ2-3, with D unclear. The CDR3 totals 15 residues. V was cut by 3 bases and J by 1 base, with 11 bases left in between. Germline CDR1 is MNHEY and CDR2 is SMNVEV (reference sequence). Here the CDR3 DNA reads TGTGCCAGCAGTTTTGTATTTGGGGGCACAGATACGCAGTATTTT. It codes for CASSFVFGGTDTQYF.

The V call is TRBV9, the J call TRBJ1-2, with 8 bases that match TRBD1. This CDR3 is 16 amino acids long. Per germline, CDR1 SGDLS and CDR2 YYNGEE. V lost 5 bases, J lost 0 bases, and 9 bases stayed unmatched. The CDR3 coding sequence is TGTGCCAGCAGTGGACAGGGTGTCTTTTCTAACTATGGCTACACCTTC. Translating it yields CASSGQGVFSNYGYTF.